This T cell receptor (beta chain) was captured by sequencing in a study of breast tumors, draining lymph nodes, adjacent tissues. The study's findings and limits: Tumor repertoires ranked between lymph nodes and nontumor tissue in diversity, with V and J gene preferences. Luminal-like breast cancer showed significantly higher tumor–nontumor repertoire similarity than basal-like. The lymph node origin of tumor T cells was framed as consistent with a hypothesis, not demonstrated. The data were judged consistent with most tumor T cells coming from lymph node and expanding in tumor.

MiXCR, run by TCRdb on the multiplex PCR reads, gives a single entry per CDR3 protein. This sample yields roughly 20,000 distinct CDR3 sequences, of which roughly 30% are seen a single time; 11% belongs to the top ten. This clonotype was seen repeatedly, ten times or more. Its cognate antigen is unknown. The TCR sequence derives from a female donor with breast cancer. Some clones in this sample may be carry-over from other donors' samples. The sequenced sample consisted of breast tumor tissue.

The CDR3 DNA sequence: TGTGCCAGCAGCCGACGGACCGACAATGAGCAGTTCTTC. Protein: CASSRRTDNEQFF. The chain links TRBV5-4 to TRBJ2-1; D gene uncertain. Germline-derived CDR1 and CDR2 are SGHNT and YYREEE (reference sequence). V lost 4 bases and J lost 5, with 10 bases in between. CDR3 length: 13 amino acids.